The present TCR beta chain was sequenced within a study of cytotoxic CD8 clonotypes in ibrutinib-treated CLL. Whole-study context: Investigators collected response samples after a median approximately twelve months of treatment, range 6 to 36. Points from the study as a whole: Clonality increased at ibrutinib response and stayed stable in sustained remission. At progression, however, it fell back toward baseline.

Genomic DNA for TCR beta libraries, 2 to 2.5 micrograms, came from cryopreserved PBMCs. This CDR3 has 18 residues. Trimming removed 1 base from V and 1 base from J; junction bases left unmatched: 4. CDR1 is MNHNS, CDR2 SASEGT, per germline. Remarks on this clone: What it binds is not known.

Sequenced by immunoSEQ multiplex PCR; TCRdb stores in-frame clones only, minus some. Here the sample spans 35,000 to 40,000 clones, 70% to 75% being singletons. This TCR derives from a human donor with chronic lymphocytic leukemia. The rearrangement joins TRBV6-1 to TRBJ2-6, with 10 bases matching TRBD1. The starting material was PBMCs, obtained at disease progression, from a patient treated with ibrutinib. The CDR3 loop reads CASSEVGTGASGANVLTF. As DNA, the CDR3 is TGTGCCAGCAGTGAAGTGGGGACAGGGGCTTCTGGGGCCAACGTCCTGACTTTC.